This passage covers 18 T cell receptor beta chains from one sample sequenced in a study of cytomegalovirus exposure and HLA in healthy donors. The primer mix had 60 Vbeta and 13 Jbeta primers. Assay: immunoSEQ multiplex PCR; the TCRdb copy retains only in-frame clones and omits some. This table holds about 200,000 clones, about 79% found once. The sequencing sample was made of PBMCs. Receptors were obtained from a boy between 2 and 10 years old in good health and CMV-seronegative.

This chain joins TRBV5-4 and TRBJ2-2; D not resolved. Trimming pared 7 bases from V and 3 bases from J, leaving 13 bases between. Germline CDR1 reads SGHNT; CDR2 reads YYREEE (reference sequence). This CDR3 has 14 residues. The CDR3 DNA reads TGTGCCAGCCAACCGGAGTGGGACACCGGGGAGCTGTTTTTT. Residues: CASQPEWDTGELFF. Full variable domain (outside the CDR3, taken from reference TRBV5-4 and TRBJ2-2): ETGVTQSPTHLIKTRGQQVTLRCSSQSGHNTVSWYQQALGQGPQFIFQYYREEENGRGNFPPRFSGLQFPNYSSELNVNALELDDSALYLCASQPEWDTGELFFGEGSRLTVL.

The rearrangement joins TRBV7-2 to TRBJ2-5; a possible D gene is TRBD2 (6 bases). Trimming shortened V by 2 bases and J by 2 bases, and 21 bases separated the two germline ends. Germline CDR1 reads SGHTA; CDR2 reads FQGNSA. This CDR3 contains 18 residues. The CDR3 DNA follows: TGTGCCAGCAGCTTATTTGGAGGGGACCTGGGGGATCAAGAGACCCAGTACTTC. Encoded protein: CASSLFGGDLGDQETQYF.

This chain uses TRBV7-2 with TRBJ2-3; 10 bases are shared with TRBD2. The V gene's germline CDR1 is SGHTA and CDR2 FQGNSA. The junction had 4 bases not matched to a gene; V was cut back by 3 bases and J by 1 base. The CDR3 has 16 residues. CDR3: CASSFLAGGRTDTQYF. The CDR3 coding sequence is TGTGCCAGCAGCTTCTTAGCGGGGGGACGCACAGATACGCAGTATTTT.

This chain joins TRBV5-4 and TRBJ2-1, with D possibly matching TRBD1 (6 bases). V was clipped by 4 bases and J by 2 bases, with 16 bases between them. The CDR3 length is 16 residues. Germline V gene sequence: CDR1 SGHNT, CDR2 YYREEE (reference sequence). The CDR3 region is CASSGWDGQTYNEQFF. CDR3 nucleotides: TGTGCCAGCAGCGGGTGGGACGGACAGACCTACAATGAGCAGTTCTTC.

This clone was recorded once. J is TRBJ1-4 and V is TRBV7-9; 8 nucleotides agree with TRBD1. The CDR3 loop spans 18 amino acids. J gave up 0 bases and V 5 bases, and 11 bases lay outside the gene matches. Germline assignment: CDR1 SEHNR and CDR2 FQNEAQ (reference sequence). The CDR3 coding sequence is TGTGCCAGCAGCCTGCGACAGGGGTTAAGGGCAACTAATGAAAAACTGTTTTTT. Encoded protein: CASSLRQGLRATNEKLFF.

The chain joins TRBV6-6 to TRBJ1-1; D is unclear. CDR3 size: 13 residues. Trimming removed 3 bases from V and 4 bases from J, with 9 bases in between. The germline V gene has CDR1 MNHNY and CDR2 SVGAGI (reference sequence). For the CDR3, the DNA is TGTGCCAGCAGTTATGGAGGAGGCACTGAAGCTTTCTTT. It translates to CASSYGGGTEAFF.

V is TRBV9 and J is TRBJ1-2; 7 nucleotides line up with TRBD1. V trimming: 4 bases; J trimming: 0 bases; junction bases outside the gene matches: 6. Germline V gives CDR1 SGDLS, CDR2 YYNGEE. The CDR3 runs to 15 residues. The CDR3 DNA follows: TGTGCCAGCAGCCCTCGGGGACAGACTAACTATGGCTACACCTTC. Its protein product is CASSPRGQTNYGYTF.

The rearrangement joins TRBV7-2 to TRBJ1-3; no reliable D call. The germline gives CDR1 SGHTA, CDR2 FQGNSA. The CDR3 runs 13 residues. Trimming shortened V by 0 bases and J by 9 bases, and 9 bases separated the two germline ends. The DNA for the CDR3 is TGTGCCAGCAGCTTAGCAGCCCAGCGCACCATATATTTT. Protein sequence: CASSLAAQRTIYF. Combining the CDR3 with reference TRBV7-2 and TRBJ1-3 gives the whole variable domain GAGVSQSPSNKVTEKGKDVELRCDPISGHTALYWYRQSLGQGLEFLIYFQGNSAPDKSGLPSDRFSAERTGGSVSTLTIQRTQQEDSAVYLCASSLAAQRTIYFGEGSWLTVV.

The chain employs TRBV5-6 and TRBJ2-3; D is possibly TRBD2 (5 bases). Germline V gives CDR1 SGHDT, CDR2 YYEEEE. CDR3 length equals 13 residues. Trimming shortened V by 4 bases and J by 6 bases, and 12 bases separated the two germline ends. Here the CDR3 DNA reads TGTGCCAGCAGCCGTGGGGAGAGGGATACGCAGTATTTT. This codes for CASSRGERDTQYF.

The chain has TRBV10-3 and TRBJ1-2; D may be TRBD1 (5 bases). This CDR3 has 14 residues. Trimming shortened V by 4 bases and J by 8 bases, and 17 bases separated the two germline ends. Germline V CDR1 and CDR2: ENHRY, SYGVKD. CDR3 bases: TGTGCCATCAGTGGAAGACAGACAGATTACGGCTACACCTTC. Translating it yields CAISGRQTDYGYTF.

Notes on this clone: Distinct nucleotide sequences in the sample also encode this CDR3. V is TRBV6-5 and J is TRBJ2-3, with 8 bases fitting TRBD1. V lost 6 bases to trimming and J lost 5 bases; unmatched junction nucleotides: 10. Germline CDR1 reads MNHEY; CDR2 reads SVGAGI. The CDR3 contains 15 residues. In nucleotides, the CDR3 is TGTGCCAGCAGCTACGGTCAGGGGGCTGGAGATACGCAGTATTTT. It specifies CASSYGQGAGDTQYF.

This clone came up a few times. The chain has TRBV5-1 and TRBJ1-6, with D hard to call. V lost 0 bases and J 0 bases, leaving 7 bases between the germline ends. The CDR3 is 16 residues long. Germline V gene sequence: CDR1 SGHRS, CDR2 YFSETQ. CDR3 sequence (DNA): TGCGCCAGCAGCTTGGATTTGAGCTCCTATAATTCACCCCTCCACTTT. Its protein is CASSLDLSSYNSPLHF.

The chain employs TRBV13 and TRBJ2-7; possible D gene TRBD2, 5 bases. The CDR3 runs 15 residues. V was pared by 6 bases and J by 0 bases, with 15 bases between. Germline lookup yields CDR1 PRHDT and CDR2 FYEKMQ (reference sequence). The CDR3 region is CASRKGGLASYEQYF. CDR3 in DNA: TGTGCCAGCAGAAAAGGAGGACTCGCCTCCTACGAGCAGTACTTC.

The CDR3: CASSLQGLNEQFF. CDR3 nucleotide sequence: TGCGCCAGCAGCTTACAGGGTCTCAATGAGCAGTTCTTC. This chain uses TRBV5-1 with TRBJ2-1; D is possibly TRBD1 (6 bases). The CDR3 spans 13 residues. The V gene lost 2 bases and the J gene lost 6 bases, with 9 bases spanning the gap. CDR1 and CDR2 from the germline V gene are SGHRS and YFSETQ. Supplemented by reference TRBV5-1 and TRBJ2-1, the full variable domain reads KAGVTQTPRYLIKTRGQQVTLSCSPISGHRSVSWYQQTPGQGLQFLFEYFSETQRNKGNFPGRFSGRQFSNSRSEMNVSTLELGDSALYLCASSLQGLNEQFFGPGTRLTVL.

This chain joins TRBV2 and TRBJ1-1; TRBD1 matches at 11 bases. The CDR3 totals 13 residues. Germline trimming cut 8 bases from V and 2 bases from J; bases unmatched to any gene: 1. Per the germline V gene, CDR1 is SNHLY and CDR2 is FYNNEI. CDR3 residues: CASGQGANTEAFF. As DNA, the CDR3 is TGTGCCAGCGGACAGGGGGCAAACACTGAAGCTTTCTTT.

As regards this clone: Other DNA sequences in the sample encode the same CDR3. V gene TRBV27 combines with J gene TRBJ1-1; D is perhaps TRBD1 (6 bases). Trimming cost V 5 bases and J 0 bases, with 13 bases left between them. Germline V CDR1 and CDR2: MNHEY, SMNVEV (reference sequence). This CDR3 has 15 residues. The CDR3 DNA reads TGTGCCAGCAGTCTAAAGGGGGAGTTGAACACTGAAGCTTTCTTT. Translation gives CASSLKGELNTEAFF.

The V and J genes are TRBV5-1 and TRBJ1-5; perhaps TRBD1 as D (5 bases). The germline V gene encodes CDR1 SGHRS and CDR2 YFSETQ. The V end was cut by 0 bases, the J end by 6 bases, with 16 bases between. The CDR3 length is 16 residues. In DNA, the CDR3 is TGCGCCAGCAGCTTGGGGGGCAGGGCGGTGGGTCAGCCCCAGCATTTT. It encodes CASSLGGRAVGQPQHF.

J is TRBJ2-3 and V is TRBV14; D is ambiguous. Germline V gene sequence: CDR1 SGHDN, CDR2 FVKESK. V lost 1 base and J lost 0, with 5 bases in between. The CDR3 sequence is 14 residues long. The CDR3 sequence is CASSQGPSTDTQYF. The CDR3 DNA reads TGTGCCAGCAGCCAAGGTCCTAGCACAGATACGCAGTATTTT.